One and the same sample provided the 28 T cell receptor beta chains below, sequenced in a study of blood T cell repertoires in COVID-19. Only in-frame clones appear in the TCRdb table, and some are missing; sequencing was by immunoSEQ multiplex PCR. In the table there are fewer than 350,000 clones, 81% of which are singletons. The specimen sequenced was peripheral blood. The receptors stem from a woman aged 55-69 years with active or convalescent COVID-19.

The CDR3 sequence is CASVLTGFSNQPQHF. The DNA for the CDR3 is TGTGCCAGCGTTTTGACAGGGTTCAGCAATCAGCCCCAGCATTTT. V gene TRBV6-5 combines with J gene TRBJ1-5, with 7 bases that match TRBD1. Germline V gene sequence: CDR1 MNHEY, CDR2 SVGAGI. V dropped 8 bases and J dropped 1; count of bases not matched to a gene: 8. The CDR3 is made up of 15 amino acids.

The chain recombines TRBV6-5 with TRBJ1-1; 8 bases match TRBD1. The CDR3 contains 15 residues. Looked up from germline, CDR1 is MNHEY and CDR2 is SVGAGI. V was clipped by 6 bases and J by 5 bases; unmatched bases: 11. The CDR3 region is CASRDQTGVGTEAFF. Here the CDR3 DNA reads TGTGCCAGCAGGGACCAGACAGGGGTGGGTACTGAAGCTTTCTTT.

This chain uses TRBV12-5 with TRBJ1-5, with 8 bases fitting TRBD1. CDR3 size: 15 residues. Losses at the gene ends were 7 bases for V and 3 bases for J; bases not matched to a gene: 8. CDR1 and CDR2 (germline): LGHNT, FRNRAP. CDR3 nucleotides: TGTGCTAGTGCCCAGGGGGCAACAGCCAATCAGCCCCAGCATTTT. Encoded protein: CASAQGATANQPQHF.

This clone is a singleton in its sample. The V and J genes are TRBV19 and TRBJ2-1, with 13 bases that match TRBD2. With V trimmed by 7 bases and J by 1 base, 4 bases remained unmatched. The germline gives CDR1 LNHDA, CDR2 SQIVND (reference sequence). CDR3 length: 16 amino acids. This CDR3 is CASTSTSGGSYNEQFF. In DNA, the CDR3 is TGTGCCAGTACTTCGACTAGCGGGGGGTCCTACAATGAGCAGTTCTTC. Supplemented by reference TRBV19 and TRBJ2-1, the full variable domain reads DGGITQSPKYLFRKEGQNVTLSCEQNLNHDAMYWYRQDPGQGLRLIYYSQIVNDFQKGDIAEGYSVSREKKESFPLTVTSAQKNPTAFYLCASTSTSGGSYNEQFFGPGTRLTVL.

The chain has TRBV11-3 and TRBJ2-5, with 11 bases fitting TRBD2. Germline-derived CDR1 and CDR2 are SGHNT and YENEEA. Trimming at V came to 5 bases and at J to 1 base, leaving 6 bases not matched to a gene. This CDR3 has 16 amino acids. CDR3 bases: TGTGCCAGCAGCCCCCGAACTAGCGGGGGCCAAGAGACCCAGTACTTC. It encodes CASSPRTSGGQETQYF.

CDR3 loop: CASSRRGTVNEKLFF. DNA of the CDR3: TGTGCCAGCAGCCGCAGAGGGACAGTTAATGAAAAACTGTTTTTT. The chain links TRBV7-9 to TRBJ1-4; 7 bases are shared with TRBD1. With V trimmed by 5 bases and J by 4 bases, 7 bases remained unmatched. Per germline, CDR1 SEHNR and CDR2 FQNEAQ (reference sequence). The CDR3 covers 15 residues.

The gene calls are TRBV18 and TRBJ2-1; TRBD2 might be the D (6 bases). Germline V lookup: CDR1 KGHSH, CDR2 LQKENI. This CDR3 has 16 residues. Trimming stripped 3 bases from V and 4 bases from J, with 16 bases between. The CDR3 is CASSPPGSGPYNEQFF. In DNA, the CDR3 is TGTGCCAGCTCACCCCCAGGGAGCGGGCCGTACAATGAGCAGTTCTTC.

This rearrangement joins TRBV12-3 or TRBV12-4 to TRBJ2-1; no clear D gene. The CDR3 consists of 13 residues. V gave up 1 base and J gave up 7 bases, with 8 bases separating them. The CDR3 nucleotides are TGTGCCAGCAGTTTAGGAGTCGGGAATGAGCAGTTCTTC. It specifies CASSLGVGNEQFF.

The V gene is TRBV21-1, the J gene TRBJ2-7; TRBD2, the table's D call, lacks a check against the DNA. TRBV21-1 counts as a pseudogene. This CDR3 comprises 11 residues. CDR3 residues: CASKRWNEQYF. CDR3 nucleotides: TGTGCCAGCAAGAGGTGGAACGAGCAGTACTTC.

Written as DNA, the CDR3 is TGCGCCAGCAGCCAAGACTCGGGGTATATGATGAACACTGAAGCTTTCTTT. This translates into CASSQDSGYMMNTEAFF. The rearrangement uses TRBV4-1 and TRBJ1-1; D gene unclear. This CDR3 comprises 17 residues. Between the trimmed V and J ends, which lost 0 bases and 0 bases, there was a span of 14 bases. From germline, CDR1 is MGHRA and CDR2 YSYEKL.

Regarding this clone: The junction departs from germline at one end; a sequencing error may be responsible. The rearrangement joins TRBV7-7 to TRBJ2-5; 10 nucleotides match TRBD2. CDR1 and CDR2 from the germline V gene are SSHAT and FNYEAQ (reference sequence). This CDR3 is built from 13 residues. As DNA, the CDR3 is TGTGCTAGCAGCTCGGGACTAGCGGAGACCCAGTACTTC. Its protein product is CASSSGLAETQYF.

This clone has a single count. This chain joins TRBV11-3 and TRBJ2-7; D is unresolved. The length of the CDR3 is 13 residues. V lost 0 bases, J lost 4 bases, and 7 bases lay in between. Germline-derived CDR1 and CDR2 are SGHNT and YENEEA. For the CDR3, the DNA is TGTGCCAGCAGCTTAGATCGAGGATACGAGCAGTACTTC. Amino acids: CASSLDRGYEQYF.

This sequence joins TRBV6-4 and TRBJ1-6, with TRBD1 identical over 7 bases. The CDR3 spans 20 residues. The junction had 20 bases not matched to a gene; V was cut back by 3 bases and J by 6 bases. Germline V gives CDR1 MRHNA, CDR2 SNTAGT. CDR3 bases: TGTGCCAGCAGTGAACCCCCCCGGGACAGTGGCCACGCCACTAATTCACCCCTCCACTTT. This gives the protein CASSEPPRDSGHATNSPLHF.

The chain has TRBV11-2 and TRBJ2-7, with 9 positions matching TRBD1. From germline, CDR1 is SGHAT and CDR2 FQNNGV. The V segment lost 6 bases and the J segment 4 bases; nucleotides outside the gene matches: 13. The CDR3 totals 16 residues. The DNA of the CDR3 is TGTGCCAGCAGGCCTACCTCCGGGACAGGGCCTTACGAGCAGTACTTC. Protein: CASRPTSGTGPYEQYF.

The chain employs TRBV5-1 and TRBJ2-5; 14 bases are a match to TRBD2. Germline V gives CDR1 SGHRS, CDR2 YFSETQ. J was trimmed by 5 bases and V by 0 bases; bases with no gene match: 3. This CDR3 region has 16 residues. As DNA, the CDR3 is TGCGCCAGCAGCTTGGGGACTAGCGGGGGGTTGGAGACCCAGTACTTC. Translating gives CASSLGTSGGLETQYF.

This clone was seen ten or more times. This rearrangement joins TRBV23-1 to TRBJ2-3, with 10 nucleotides matching TRBD2. TRBV23-1 is known as an ORF, though its function is uncertain. J gave up 0 bases and V 2 bases, and 5 bases lay outside the gene matches. The CDR3 consists of 17 residues. The CDR3 region has the DNA TGCGCCAGCAGTCAACCGGGGACTAGCGCTAGCACAGATACGCAGTATTTT. Protein: CASSQPGTSASTDTQYF.

This chain links TRBV20-1 with TRBJ2-7; TRBD1 matches at 10 bases. The CDR3 runs 14 residues. V was clipped by 3 bases and J by 3 bases; unmatched bases: 5. Per the germline V gene, CDR1 is DFQATT and CDR2 is SNEGSKA (reference sequence). The CDR3 DNA reads as TGCAGTGCTAGTGCCGGACAGGGGGGCTACGAGCAGTACTTC. It translates to CSASAGQGGYEQYF.

This chain joins TRBV4-1 and TRBJ1-5, with 7 bases fitting TRBD1. Germline V lookup: CDR1 MGHRA, CDR2 YSYEKL. V was pared by 4 bases and J by 0 bases, with 9 bases of the junction left unmatched. CDR3 length: 17 amino acids. Written as DNA, the CDR3 is TGCGCCAGCAGCCGTAGGGGGCTGTTAAATAGCAATCAGCCCCAGCATTTT. This sequence encodes CASSRRGLLNSNQPQHF.

V is TRBV18 and J is TRBJ1-6, with no clear D. Germline CDR1 KGHSH, CDR2 LQKENI. Trimming removed 3 bases from V and 8 bases from J, with 11 bases in between. This CDR3 region has 14 residues. The CDR3 nucleotides are TGTGCCAGCTCACCGCTAGGGAGAGATTCACCCCTCCACTTT. Protein: CASSPLGRDSPLHF.

In this sample, this clone turned up once. This chain connects TRBV18 to TRBJ1-1; TRBD1 might be the D (5 bases). Per the germline V gene, CDR1 is KGHSH and CDR2 is LQKENI. Trimming removed 4 bases from V and 1 base from J, with 13 bases in between. The CDR3 has 15 residues. The chain's CDR3 is CASSRPGLGNTEAFF. The CDR3 DNA follows: TGTGCCAGCTCACGGCCAGGGCTAGGGAACACTGAAGCTTTCTTT.

The J gene is TRBJ1-1, the V gene TRBV4-1, with unresolved D. Trimming cost V 1 base and J 4 bases, with 13 bases left between them. Per germline, CDR1 MGHRA and CDR2 YSYEKL. The CDR3 totals 15 residues. The DNA of the CDR3 is TGCGCCAGCAGCCAAGGAGTCTTACCGTCCACTGAAGCTTTCTTT. Amino acid sequence: CASSQGVLPSTEAFF.

This sequence joins TRBV9 and TRBJ1-6; TRBD1 agrees at 7 bases. CDR1 is SGDLS, CDR2 YYNGEE, per germline. The CDR3 loop spans 15 amino acids. With V trimmed by 3 bases and J by 7 bases, 7 bases remained unmatched. For the CDR3, the DNA is TGTGCCAGCAGCGAGACCGGGACAGAGAATTCACCCCTCCACTTT. Translation gives CASSETGTENSPLHF.

The chain couples TRBV3-1 (or the pseudogene TRBV3-2) to TRBJ1-2; TRBD1 matches 7 bases. CDR3 length: 14 residues. Germline loops: CDR1 LGHDT, CDR2 YNNKEL (reference sequence). The ends lost 1 base at V and 5 bases at J; junction bases unmatched: 4. CDR3 amino acids: CASSQGDRAYGYTF. The DNA for the CDR3 is TGTGCCAGCAGCCAAGGAGACAGGGCTTATGGCTACACCTTC.

This chain joins TRBV19 and TRBJ2-3; 7 bases are a match to TRBD2. The V gene end was trimmed by 5 bases and the J gene end by 0 bases; junction bases not matched to a gene: 2. The CDR3 extends over 14 amino acids. Germline V gene sequence: CDR1 LNHDA, CDR2 SQIVND (reference sequence). The CDR3 here is CASSERGSTDTQYF. Here the CDR3 DNA reads TGTGCCAGTAGTGAGCGGGGTAGCACAGATACGCAGTATTTT.

The J gene is TRBJ2-3, the V gene TRBV19; D call uncertain. The CDR3 consists of 18 residues. The germline V gene has CDR1 LNHDA and CDR2 SQIVND (reference sequence). Trimming cost V 5 bases and J 0 bases, with 21 bases left between them. CDR3 sequence: CASSERRRSLPSTDTQYF. The DNA of the CDR3 is TGTGCCAGTAGTGAGCGTCGACGCTCTCTCCCTAGCACAGATACGCAGTATTTT.

The V and J genes are TRBV19 and TRBJ2-7; the match to TRBD1 covers 10 bases. J lost 1 base, V lost 4 bases, and 4 bases had no gene match. This CDR3 region has 15 residues. Germline CDR1 LNHDA, CDR2 SQIVND (reference sequence). The CDR3 nucleotides read TGTGCCAGTAGTAGTCCGGGACAGGGGTCCTACGAGCAGTACTTC. As protein: CASSSPGQGSYEQYF.

The chain links TRBV27 to TRBJ1-2; 8 nucleotides agree with TRBD1. Per germline, CDR1 MNHEY and CDR2 SMNVEV (reference sequence). V was clipped by 2 bases and J by 8 bases; unmatched bases: 16. The length of the CDR3 is 17 residues. Here the CDR3 DNA reads TGTGCCAGCAGTTTACGGGGGCTCGGACAGGGCCATCCGGGCTACACCTTC. This gives the protein CASSLRGLGQGHPGYTF.

The chain links TRBV9 to TRBJ1-3, with TRBD1 as a possible D gene (6 bases). The CDR3 has 16 amino acids. In germline, CDR1 is SGDLS, CDR2 YYNGEE. V dropped 3 bases and J dropped 0 bases, with 13 bases sitting between them. CDR3 amino acids: CASSGQGPHSGNTIYF. The CDR3 nucleotides read TGTGCCAGCAGCGGGCAGGGGCCCCACTCTGGAAACACCATATATTTT. Together with reference TRBV9 and TRBJ1-3, the CDR3 gives the full variable domain: DSGVTQTPKHLITATGQRVTLRCSPRSGDLSVYWYQQSLDQGLQFLIQYYNGEERAKGNILERFSAQQFPDLHSELNLSSLELGDSALYFCASSGQGPHSGNTIYFGEGSWLTVV.